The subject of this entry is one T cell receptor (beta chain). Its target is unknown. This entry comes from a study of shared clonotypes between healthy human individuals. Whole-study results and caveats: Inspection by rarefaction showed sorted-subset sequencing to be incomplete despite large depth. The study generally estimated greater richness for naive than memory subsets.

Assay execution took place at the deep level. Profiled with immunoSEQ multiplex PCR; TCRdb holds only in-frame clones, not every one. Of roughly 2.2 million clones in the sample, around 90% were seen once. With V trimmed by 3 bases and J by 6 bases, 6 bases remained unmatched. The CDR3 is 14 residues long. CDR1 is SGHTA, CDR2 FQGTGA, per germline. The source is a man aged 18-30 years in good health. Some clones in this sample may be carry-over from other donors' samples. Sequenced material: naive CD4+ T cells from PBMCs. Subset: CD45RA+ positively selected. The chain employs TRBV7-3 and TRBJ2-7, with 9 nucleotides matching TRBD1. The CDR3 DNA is TGTGCCAGCAGCTTCGGGACAGGGTTCTCCGAGCAGTACTTC. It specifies CASSFGTGFSEQYF.